The 9 T cell receptor beta chains below all came from one sample that was sequenced in a study of blood T cell repertoires in COVID-19. TCRdb's table, derived via immunoSEQ multiplex PCR, lists solely in-frame clones and lacks some. The sample has tens of thousands of clones; around nine tenths are singletons. Sequences were obtained from peripheral blood. The receptor source for this set is a man aged 50-59 years with active or convalescent COVID-19.

This chain connects TRBV5-3 to TRBJ2-5, with D possibly matching TRBD1 (5 bases). TRBV5-3 counts as an open reading frame of uncertain function. Trimming took 8 bases from V and 2 from J, leaving 19 bases between them. The CDR3 extends over 15 amino acids. CDR3 sequence reads: CARHPWADNQETQYF. The CDR3 coding sequence is TGTGCCAGGCACCCCTGGGCGGACAATCAAGAGACCCAGTACTTC.

This clone was observed a single time. The CDR3 here is CASSPYTMGLGETQYF. CDR3 nucleotide sequence: TGTGCCAGCAGTCCCTATACAATGGGGCTGGGAGAGACCCAGTACTTC. This chain uses TRBV6-2 or TRBV6-3 with TRBJ2-5; possibly TRBD1 for D (5 bases). The V end was cut by 5 bases, the J end by 4 bases, with 20 bases between. The CDR3 has 16 residues. The germline V gene has CDR1 MNHEY and CDR2 SVGEGT.

V and J are TRBV5-8 and TRBJ2-5; no definite D call. The CDR3 is 12 amino acids. Trimming took off 2 bases at V and 3 bases at J, with 5 bases between the two ends. Germline lookup yields CDR1 SGHTS and CDR2 YDEGEE. The CDR3 DNA follows: TGTGCCAGCAGCTTTTCAGAAGAGACCCAGTACTTC. Encoded protein: CASSFSEETQYF. Combining the CDR3 with reference TRBV5-8 and TRBJ2-5 gives the whole variable domain EAGVTQSPTHLIKTRGQQATLRCSPISGHTSVYWYQQALGLGLQFLLWYDEGEERNRGNFPPRFSGRQFPNYSSELNVNALELEDSALYLCASSFSEETQYFGPGTRLLVL.

The rearrangement links TRBV10-3 to TRBJ1-1; 8 nucleotides agree with TRBD1. The length of the CDR3 is 14 residues. V lost 6 bases and J lost 1; bases outside the gene matches: 4. Germline CDR1 reads ENHRY; CDR2 reads SYGVKD. The CDR3 DNA reads TGTGCCATCAGAGGGACAGGTGAGAACACTGAAGCTTTCTTT. Residues: CAIRGTGENTEAFF.

This clone was seen only a few times. The CDR3 region has the DNA TGTGCCAGTAGTATAGGAGACACCTATGGCTACACCTTC. Its translation: CASSIGDTYGYTF. The chain is built from TRBV19 and TRBJ1-2; D is unclear. The germline V gene encodes CDR1 LNHDA and CDR2 SQIVND (reference sequence). This CDR3 is built from 13 residues. Trimming took 1 base from V and 4 from J, leaving 7 bases between them.

The V and J genes are TRBV28 and TRBJ2-1, with D possibly TRBD2 on 6 matching bases. V was clipped by 5 bases and J by 8 bases, with 16 bases between them. The germline V gene encodes CDR1 MDHEN and CDR2 SYDVKM. The CDR3 has 14 residues. The CDR3 DNA sequence: TGTGCCAGCAGTGGCCCTTTGAGGAGGGATGAGCAGTTCTTC. Encoded protein: CASSGPLRRDEQFF.

This clone showed up just a few times. V and J are TRBV12-3 or TRBV12-4 and TRBJ2-3; 8 nucleotides match TRBD1. V shed 3 bases, J shed 4 bases, and the junction held 0 bases outside the gene matches. There are 13 residues in the CDR3. The CDR3 region has the DNA TGTGCCAGCAGTTTGGACAGGGCAGATACGCAGTATTTT. Amino acids: CASSLDRADTQYF.

The chain has TRBV27 and TRBJ2-5, with 10 bases lining up with TRBD1. With V trimmed by 4 bases and J by 4 bases, 3 bases remained unmatched. Germline CDR1 is MNHEY and CDR2 is SMNVEV (reference sequence). The CDR3 extends over 14 amino acids. CDR3: CASSWDRGTETQYF. CDR3 coding DNA: TGTGCCAGCAGTTGGGACAGGGGAACAGAGACCCAGTACTTC.

This chain connects TRBV4-1 to TRBJ2-4; 7 bases fit TRBD1. Germline trimming cut 8 bases from V and 9 bases from J; bases unmatched to any gene: 7. This CDR3 region has 12 residues. CDR1 and CDR2 (germline): MGHRA, YSYEKL. CDR3 residues: CASGQEIGIQYF. The CDR3 bases are TGCGCCAGCGGACAGGAGATTGGCATTCAGTACTTC.